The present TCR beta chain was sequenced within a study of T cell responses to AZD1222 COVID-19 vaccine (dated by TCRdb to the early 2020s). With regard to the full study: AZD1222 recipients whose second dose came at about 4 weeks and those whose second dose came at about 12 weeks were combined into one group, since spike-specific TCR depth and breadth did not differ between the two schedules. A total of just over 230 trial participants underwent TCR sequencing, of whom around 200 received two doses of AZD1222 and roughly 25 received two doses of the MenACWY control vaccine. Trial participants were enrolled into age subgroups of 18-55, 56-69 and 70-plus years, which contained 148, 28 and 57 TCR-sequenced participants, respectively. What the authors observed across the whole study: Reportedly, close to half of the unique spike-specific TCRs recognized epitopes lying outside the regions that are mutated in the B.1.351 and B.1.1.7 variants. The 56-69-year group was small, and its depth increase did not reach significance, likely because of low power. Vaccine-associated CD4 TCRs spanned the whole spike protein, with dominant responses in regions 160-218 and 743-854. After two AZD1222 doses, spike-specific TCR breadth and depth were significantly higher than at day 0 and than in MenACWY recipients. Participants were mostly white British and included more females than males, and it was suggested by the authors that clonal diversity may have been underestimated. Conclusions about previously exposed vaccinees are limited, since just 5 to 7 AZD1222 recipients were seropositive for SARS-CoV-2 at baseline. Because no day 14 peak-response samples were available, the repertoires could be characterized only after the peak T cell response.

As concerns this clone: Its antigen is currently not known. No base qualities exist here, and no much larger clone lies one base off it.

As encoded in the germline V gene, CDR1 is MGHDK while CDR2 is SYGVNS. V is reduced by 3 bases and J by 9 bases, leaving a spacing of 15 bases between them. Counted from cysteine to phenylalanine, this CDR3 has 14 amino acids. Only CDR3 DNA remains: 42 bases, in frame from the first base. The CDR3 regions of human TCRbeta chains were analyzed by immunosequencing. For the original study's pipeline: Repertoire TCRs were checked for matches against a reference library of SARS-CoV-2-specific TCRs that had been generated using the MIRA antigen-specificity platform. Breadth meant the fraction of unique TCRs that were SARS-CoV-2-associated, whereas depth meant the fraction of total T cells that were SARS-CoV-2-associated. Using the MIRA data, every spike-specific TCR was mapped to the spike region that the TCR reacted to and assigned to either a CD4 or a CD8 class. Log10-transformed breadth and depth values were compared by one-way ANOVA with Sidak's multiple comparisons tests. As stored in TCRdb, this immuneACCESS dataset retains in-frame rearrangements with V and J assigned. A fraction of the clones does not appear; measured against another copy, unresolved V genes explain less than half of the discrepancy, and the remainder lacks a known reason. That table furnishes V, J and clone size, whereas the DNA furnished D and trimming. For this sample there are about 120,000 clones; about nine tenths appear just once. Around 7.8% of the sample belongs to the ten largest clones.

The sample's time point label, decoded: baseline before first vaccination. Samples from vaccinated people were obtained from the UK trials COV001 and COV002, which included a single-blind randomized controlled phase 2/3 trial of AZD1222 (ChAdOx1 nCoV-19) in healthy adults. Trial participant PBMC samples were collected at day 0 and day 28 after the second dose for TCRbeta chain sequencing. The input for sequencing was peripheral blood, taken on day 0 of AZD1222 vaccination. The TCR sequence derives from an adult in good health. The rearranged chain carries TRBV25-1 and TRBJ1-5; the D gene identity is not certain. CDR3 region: CASSESNGRWPQHF. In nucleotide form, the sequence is TGTGCCAGCAGTGAGTCGAATGGGCGATGGCCCCAGCATTTT. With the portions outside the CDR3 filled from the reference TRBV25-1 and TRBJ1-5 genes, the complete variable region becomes EADIYQTPRYLVIGTGKKITLECSQTMGHDKMYWYQQDPGMELHLIHYSYGVNSTEKGDLSSESTVSRIRTEHFPLTLESARPSHTSQYLCASSESNGRWPQHFGDGTRLSIL.